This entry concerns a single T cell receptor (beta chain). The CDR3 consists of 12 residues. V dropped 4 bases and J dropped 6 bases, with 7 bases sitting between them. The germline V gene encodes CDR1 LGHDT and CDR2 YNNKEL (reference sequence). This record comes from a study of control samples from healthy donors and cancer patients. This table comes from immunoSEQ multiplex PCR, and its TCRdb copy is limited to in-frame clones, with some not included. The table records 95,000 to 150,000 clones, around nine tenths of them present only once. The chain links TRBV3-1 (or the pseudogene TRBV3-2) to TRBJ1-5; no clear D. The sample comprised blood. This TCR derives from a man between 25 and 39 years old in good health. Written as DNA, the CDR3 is TGTGCCAGCAGCCCCCCGGGTCAGCCCCAGCATTTT. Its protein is CASSPPGQPQHF.